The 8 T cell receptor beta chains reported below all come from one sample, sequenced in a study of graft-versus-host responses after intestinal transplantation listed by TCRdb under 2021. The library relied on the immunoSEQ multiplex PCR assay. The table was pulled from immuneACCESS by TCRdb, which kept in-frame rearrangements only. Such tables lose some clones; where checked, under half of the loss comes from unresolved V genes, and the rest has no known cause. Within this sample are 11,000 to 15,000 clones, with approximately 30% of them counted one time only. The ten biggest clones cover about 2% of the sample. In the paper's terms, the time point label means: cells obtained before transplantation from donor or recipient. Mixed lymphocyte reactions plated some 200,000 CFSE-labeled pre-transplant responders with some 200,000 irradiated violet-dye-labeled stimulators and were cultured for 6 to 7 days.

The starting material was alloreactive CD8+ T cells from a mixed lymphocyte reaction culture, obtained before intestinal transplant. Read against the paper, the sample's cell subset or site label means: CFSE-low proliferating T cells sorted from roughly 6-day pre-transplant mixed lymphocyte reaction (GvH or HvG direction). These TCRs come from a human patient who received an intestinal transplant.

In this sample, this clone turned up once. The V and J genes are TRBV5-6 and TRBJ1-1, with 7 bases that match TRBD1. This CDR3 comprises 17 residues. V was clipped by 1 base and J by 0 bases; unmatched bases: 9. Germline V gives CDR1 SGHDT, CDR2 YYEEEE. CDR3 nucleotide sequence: TGTGCCAGCAGCTTGTGGGGACAGCCGATCATGAACACTGAAGCTTTCTTT. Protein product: CASSLWGQPIMNTEAFF.

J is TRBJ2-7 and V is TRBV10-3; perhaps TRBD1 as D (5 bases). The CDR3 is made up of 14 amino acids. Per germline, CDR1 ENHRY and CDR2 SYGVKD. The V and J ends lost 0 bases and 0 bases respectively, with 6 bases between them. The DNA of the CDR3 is TGTGCCATCAGTGAGTCCAGGGACTCCTACGAGCAGTACTTC. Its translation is CAISESRDSYEQYF.

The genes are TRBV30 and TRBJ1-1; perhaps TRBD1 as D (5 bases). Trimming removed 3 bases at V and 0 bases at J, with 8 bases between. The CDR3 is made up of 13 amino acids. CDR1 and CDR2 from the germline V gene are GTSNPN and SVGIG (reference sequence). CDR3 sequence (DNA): TGTGCCTGGAGCTGGGGGGTGAACACTGAAGCTTTCTTT. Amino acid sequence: CAWSWGVNTEAFF.

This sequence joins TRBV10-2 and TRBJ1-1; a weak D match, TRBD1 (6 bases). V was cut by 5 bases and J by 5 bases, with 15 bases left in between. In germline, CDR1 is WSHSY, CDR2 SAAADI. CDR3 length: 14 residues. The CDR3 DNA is TGCGCCAGCAGTCCAAGGGGGGGCTCAACTGAAGCTTTCTTT. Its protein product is CASSPRGGSTEAFF.

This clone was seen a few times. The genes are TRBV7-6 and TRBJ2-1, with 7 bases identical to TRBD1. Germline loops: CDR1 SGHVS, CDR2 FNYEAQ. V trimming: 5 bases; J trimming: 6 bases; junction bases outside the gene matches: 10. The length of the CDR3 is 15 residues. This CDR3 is CASSLYRTGFNEQFF. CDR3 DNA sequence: TGTGCCAGCAGCCTGTACAGGACAGGTTTCAATGAGCAGTTCTTC.

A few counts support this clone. The CDR3 sequence: CAWSVLPGNEQFF. The CDR3 DNA follows: TGTGCCTGGAGTGTGCTACCGGGCAATGAGCAGTTCTTC. The genes are TRBV30 and TRBJ2-1; D not resolved. The CDR3 extends over 13 amino acids. Germline lookup yields CDR1 GTSNPN and CDR2 SVGIG (reference sequence). The V and J ends lost 0 bases and 6 bases respectively, with 9 bases between them.

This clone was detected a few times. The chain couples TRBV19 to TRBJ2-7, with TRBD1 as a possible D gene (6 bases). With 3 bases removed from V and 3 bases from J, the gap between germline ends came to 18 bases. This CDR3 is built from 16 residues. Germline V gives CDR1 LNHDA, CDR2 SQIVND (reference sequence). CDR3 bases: TGTGCCAGTAGTATGGTTGCAGGGGTTGGGGGCTACGAGCAGTACTTC. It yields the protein CASSMVAGVGGYEQYF.

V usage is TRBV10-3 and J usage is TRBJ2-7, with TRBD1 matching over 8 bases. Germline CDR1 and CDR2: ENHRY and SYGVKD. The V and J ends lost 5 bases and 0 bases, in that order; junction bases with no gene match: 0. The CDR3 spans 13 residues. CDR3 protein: CAISTGGSYEQYF. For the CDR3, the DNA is TGTGCCATCAGTACAGGGGGCTCCTACGAGCAGTACTTC.